The rows below give T cell receptor beta chains drawn from one sample of a study of T cell changes during pregnancy in multiple sclerosis. Using immunoSEQ multiplex PCR, the repertoire was profiled, and TCRdb retains in-frame clones only, with some absent. The sample has about 68,000 clones; 91% are singletons. Material: peripheral blood, obtained in the second trimester of pregnancy. These receptors were obtained from a female donor with multiple sclerosis, enrolled in a pregnancy study. The CDR3 runs from the conserved cysteine through the conserved F or W. D genes are given only for firm matches. A row's size may be missing; if present it is once, few, many or a size class.

d_call clone_size j_call v_call cdr3_aa cdr3_nt
TRBD2 - TRBJ2-1 TRBV7-3 CASSLRAPGLAGNEQFF TGTGCCAGCAGCTTAAGAGCCCCGGGACTAGCGGGGAATGAGCAGTTCTTC
TRBD1 - TRBJ2-7 TRBV7-2 CASSQELGTGGDEQYF TGCGCCAGCAGCCAAGAATTGGGGACAGGGGGCGACGAGCAGTACTTC
TRBD1 - TRBJ2-7 TRBV23-1 CASSYGTGGQYF TGCGCCAGCAGCTACGGGACAGGGGGCCAGTACTTC
TRBD1 - TRBJ1-5 TRBV6-5 CASSPGGQVWQPQHF TGTGCCAGCAGTCCTGGGGGACAGGTTTGGCAGCCCCAGCATTTT
- once TRBJ1-4 TRBV4-2 CASSQGEGGAGGAEKLFF TGTGCCAGCAGCCAAGGCGAGGGGGGGGCGGGAGGGGCTGAAAAACTGTTTTTT
TRBD1 - TRBJ1-5 TRBV6-6 CASTETGNNQPQHF TGTGCCAGCACCGAGACAGGGAACAATCAGCCCCAGCATTTT
TRBD1 - TRBJ1-2 TRBV25-1 CASETRDSYGYTF TGTGCCAGCGAAACCCGGGACAGCTATGGCTACACCTTC
- - TRBJ1-4 TRBV30 CAWSVREKLFF TGTGCCTGGAGTGTTCGGGAAAAACTGTTTTTT
- few TRBJ1-6 TRBV4-1 CASSPRGSSPLHF TGCGCCAGCAGCCCTAGGGGGAGTTCACCCCTCCACTTT
TRBD1 - TRBJ2-3 TRBV25-1 CASSDPPGQGGTDTQYF TGTGCCAGCAGTGATCCTCCGGGACAGGGAGGCACAGATACGCAGTATTTT
- - TRBJ2-2 TRBV27 CASSLDGGGTGELFF TGTGCCAGCAGTTTGGACGGGGGAGGCACCGGGGAGCTGTTTTTT
TRBD2 - TRBJ2-7 TRBV11-2 CASSSPGLAGSEQYF TGTGCCAGCAGCTCACCGGGACTAGCGGGATCCGAGCAGTACTTC
TRBD1 - TRBJ2-1 TRBV29-1 CSVEPDRSKFF TGCAGCGTTGAACCGGACAGGTCTAAGTTCTTC
TRBD2 - TRBJ2-1 TRBV5-1 CASSLRLAGGPREQFF TGCGCCAGCAGCCTCAGACTAGCGGGGGGGCCACGGGAGCAGTTCTTC
- - TRBJ2-3 TRBV4-3 CASSQAVAGRTDTQYF TGCGCCAGCAGCCAAGCGGTGGCAGGGAGGACAGATACGCAGTATTTT
- - TRBJ1-2 TRBV19 CASSGRALYGYTF TGTGCCAGTAGTGGCAGGGCCCTTTATGGCTACACCTTC